The next 23 T cell receptor beta chains were all read from a single sample in a study of blood T cells in healthy people across ages (dated by TCRdb to the mid-2010s). Library generation was performed with 5' RACE. Sequenced using an Illumina HiSeq 2500. A second PCR of about 6 to 11 cycles was performed with a sample-barcoded 5' primer and a J-beta primer mix. TCRdb trimmed public reads at Q25 via fastp, called clones via MiXCR and kept in-frame beta chains. Here each entry gathers all rows of one CDR3 protein and keeps the most common genes and DNA. In all, the sample holds approximately 360,000 distinct CDR3 sequences, and approximately 47% of those were seen once. Clones ranked in the top ten supply 50% to 65% of the sample. The sequencing input was blood. The receptor source for this set is a man between 60 and 75 years old in good health.

The rearrangement links TRBV4-2 to TRBJ1-2; 8 bases are a match to TRBD1. Germline assignment: CDR1 LGHNA and CDR2 YNFKEQ. The CDR3 consists of 16 residues. V was pared by 3 bases and J by 0 bases, with 6 bases of the junction left unmatched. CDR3 sequence reads: CASSQNTGGANYGYTF. CDR3 nucleotide sequence: TGTGCCAGCAGCCAGAACACAGGGGGTGCTAACTATGGCTACACCTTC.

V gene TRBV14 combines with J gene TRBJ1-2; D unresolved. The germline V gene encodes CDR1 SGHDN and CDR2 FVKESK. The CDR3 is made up of 14 amino acids. V lost 4 bases to trimming and J lost 6 bases, with 15 bases between them. The CDR3 reads CASSPVIGSNGYTF. CDR3 nucleotide sequence: TGTGCCAGCAGCCCCGTCATTGGGTCTAATGGCTACACCTTC.

Notes on this clonotype: One base away lies a much larger clone, so this may be a sequencing read error. The chain carries TRBV18 and TRBJ2-5, with D perhaps matching TRBD2 (5 bases). Per germline, CDR1 KGHSH and CDR2 LQKENI. Trimming took off 8 bases at V and 11 bases at J, with 21 bases between the two ends. The CDR3 covers 13 residues. The CDR3 nucleotides are TGTGCCAGCGCTTCCTCGGAGGCCTGGGAGCAGTACTTC. This codes for CASASSEAWEQYF.

This clonotype has at least ten counts. The chain combines TRBV5-1 with TRBJ2-5; D uncertain. With 2 bases removed from V and 5 bases from J, the gap between germline ends came to 13 bases. This CDR3 spans 14 amino acids. The germline V gene encodes CDR1 SGHRS and CDR2 YFSETQ. In DNA form, the CDR3 reads TGCGCCAGCAGCTTTGGAAGGGTCACGGAGACCCAGTACTTC. Translating gives CASSFGRVTETQYF.

This chain uses TRBV7-6 with TRBJ1-4; D unresolved. This CDR3 comprises 14 residues. Germline values: CDR1 SGHVS, CDR2 FNYEAQ. The germline V and J ends were trimmed by 1 base and 4 bases, with 7 bases remaining between them. The CDR3 reads CASSLDIINEKLFF. The DNA for the CDR3 is TGTGCCAGCAGCTTAGACATTATTAATGAAAAACTGTTTTTT. Filled out from reference TRBV7-6 and TRBJ1-4, the complete variable domain reads GAGVSQSPRYKVTKRGQDVALRCDPISGHVSLYWYRQALGQGPEFLTYFNYEAQQDKSGLPNDRFSAERPEGSISTLTIQRTEQRDSAMYRCASSLDIINEKLFFGSGTQLSVL.

At least ten counts were recorded for this clonotype. At one of its ends the junction is not consistent with the germline gene, which may arise from a read error. The chain combines TRBV7-7 with TRBJ2-5; maybe TRBD1 (6 bases). CDR3 length: 15 residues. CDR1 is SSHAT and CDR2 is FNYEAQ in the germline V gene (reference sequence). The CDR3 sequence: CASSLEGTQQETQYF. The CDR3 DNA sequence: TGTGCTAGCAGCTTAGAAGGGACACAGCAAGAGACCCAGTACTTC.

Concerning this clonotype itself: This may be a read error, as it is one base from a much larger clone. The CDR3 coding sequence is TGTGCCAGCAGCTTGGTGGGGCCCTCGGGGAATACGCAGTATTTT. Its protein is CASSLVGPSGNTQYF. The chain has TRBV5-5 and TRBJ2-3; D tentatively reads TRBD1 or TRBD2 (5 bases each). The CDR3 has 15 residues. V was trimmed by 0 bases and J by 7 bases, leaving 15 bases between them. CDR1 SGHKS and CDR2 YYEKEE come from the germline V gene (reference sequence).

This clonotype came up a few times. The V call is TRBV29-1, the J call TRBJ2-3; possible D gene TRBD1, 6 bases. The CDR3 spans 16 residues. Germline V gene lookup returns CDR1 SQVTM and CDR2 ANQGSEA. Trimming took off 6 bases at V and 2 bases at J, with 21 bases between the two ends. CDR3 loop: CSVPRDKKLDTDTQYF. The CDR3 DNA sequence: TGCAGCGTCCCCCGGGACAAAAAGTTAGACACAGATACGCAGTATTTT.

This clonotype appeared a few times. The chain links TRBV12-3 or TRBV12-4 to TRBJ2-3; TRBD1 agrees at 7 bases. V lost 2 bases to trimming and J lost 2 bases; unmatched junction nucleotides: 10. The CDR3 is 17 amino acids. CDR3 coding DNA: TGTGCCAGCAGTTTATTTGTGTGGGGACAGACCACAGATACGCAGTATTTT. It yields the protein CASSLFVWGQTTDTQYF.

The chain recombines TRBV2 with TRBJ2-5; 10 bases fit TRBD1. With V trimmed by 6 bases and J by 5 bases, 6 bases remained unmatched. There are 14 residues in the CDR3. CDR1 is SNHLY, CDR2 FYNNEI, per germline. CDR3 coding DNA: TGTGCCAGCAGAAGGGACAGGGGAGGGGAGACCCAGTACTTC. Its protein product is CASRRDRGGETQYF.

This clonotype was found many times. The chain recombines TRBV6-6 with TRBJ2-7; D unclear. The ends were cut back, 2 bases at V and 6 bases at J, with 8 bases in the middle. The CDR3 runs to 12 residues. In germline, CDR1 is MNHNY, CDR2 SVGAGI (reference sequence). The CDR3 loop is CASSYGNTEQYF. In DNA, the CDR3 is TGTGCCAGCAGTTACGGGAACACCGAGCAGTACTTC.

This clonotype came up many times. The V and J genes are TRBV20-1 and TRBJ1-5; D is ambiguous. Germline CDR1 and CDR2: DFQATT and SNEGSKA (reference sequence). The CDR3 totals 14 residues. V was trimmed by 3 bases and J by 0 bases, leaving 9 bases between them. In DNA, the CDR3 is TGCAGTGCTAGTAGTGGGCCTAGCAATCAGCCCCAGCATTTT. Residues: CSASSGPSNQPQHF.

The genes are TRBV28 and TRBJ2-3, with 9 bases matching TRBD2. V shed 6 bases and J 4 bases; nucleotides not matched to a gene: 5. CDR1 and CDR2 (germline): MDHEN, SYDVKM. CDR3 length equals 14 residues. In DNA form, the CDR3 reads TGTGCCAGCAGCTTAGCGGGAGCCCCAGATACGCAGTATTTT. Protein product: CASSLAGAPDTQYF.

The rearrangement uses TRBV5-6 and TRBJ1-5; D call uncertain. This CDR3 region has 15 residues. The V and J ends lost 1 base and 6 bases respectively, with 14 bases between them. The germline CDR1 and CDR2 sequences are SGHDT and YYEEEE. The chain's CDR3 is CASSLLGQVGQPQHF. CDR3 bases: TGTGCCAGCAGCTTGCTTGGTCAGGTGGGTCAGCCCCAGCATTTT.

V is TRBV2 and J is TRBJ1-5; D remains ambiguous. The length of the CDR3 is 15 residues. Trimming cost V 4 bases and J 0 bases, with 10 bases left between them. Germline CDR1 and CDR2: SNHLY and FYNNEI. CDR3 region: CASSGDTASNQPQHF. DNA for the CDR3: TGTGCCAGCAGTGGAGATACAGCTAGCAATCAGCCCCAGCATTTT.

The chain uses TRBV5-1 and TRBJ2-7; D is possibly TRBD2 (5 bases). Germline values: CDR1 SGHRS, CDR2 YFSETQ. The CDR3 extends over 14 amino acids. The V end lost 0 bases, the J end lost 2 bases, and 9 bases lay between the germline ends. CDR3 nucleotide sequence: TGCGCCAGCAGCTTGGCGTTCGGGGCCTACGAGCAGTACTTC. This codes for CASSLAFGAYEQYF.

This clonotype was counted only a few times. The chain links TRBV7-9 to TRBJ1-4; D not certain. CDR1 is SEHNR, CDR2 FQNEAQ, per germline (reference sequence). V shed 3 bases and J shed 5 bases, with 7 bases lying between them. The CDR3 is 13 residues long. The CDR3 spells CASSFGINEKLFF. As DNA, the CDR3 is TGTGCCAGCAGCTTCGGAATAAATGAAAAACTGTTTTTT.

The V gene is TRBV3-1, the J gene TRBJ2-7; TRBD1 matches at 9 bases. The J call may not be correct, given that the DNA end is closer to TRBJ2-5. The CDR3 sequence is 17 residues long. Germline CDR1 reads LGHDT; CDR2 reads YNNKEL (reference sequence). The CDR3 reads CASRRGGWDRDEETQYF. In nucleotides, the CDR3 is TGTGCCAGCAGACGCGGTGGGTGGGACAGGGATGAAGAGACCCAGTACTTC.

This clonotype appeared once. CDR3 residues: CASSLGLAGVGIQYF. The CDR3 DNA is TGTGCCAGCAGCCTCGGACTAGCGGGAGTAGGTATTCAGTACTTC. This chain connects TRBV7-6 to TRBJ2-4; 13 bases are a match to TRBD2. V lost 5 bases to trimming and J lost 10 bases; unmatched junction nucleotides: 8. Germline loops: CDR1 SGHVS, CDR2 FNYEAQ. This CDR3 is 15 amino acids long.

The chain couples TRBV20-1 to TRBJ2-5, with D perhaps being TRBD1 or TRBD2 (7 bases each). Trimming pared 1 base from V and 2 bases from J, leaving 11 bases between. The CDR3 consists of 14 residues. Looked up from germline, CDR1 is DFQATT and CDR2 is SNEGSKA (reference sequence). CDR3 residues: CSARGQGGQETQYF. The CDR3 coding sequence is TGCAGTGCTAGAGGACAGGGAGGGCAAGAGACCCAGTACTTC.

The sample holds one count of this clonotype. The rearrangement uses TRBV2 and TRBJ2-1; 11 bases match TRBD1. The CDR3 length is 15 residues. The germline CDR1 and CDR2 sequences are SNHLY and FYNNEI. Trimming at V came to 7 bases and at J to 8 bases, leaving 10 bases not matched to a gene. DNA of the CDR3: TGTGCCAGCAACGTCCCGGGACAGGGGGACTATGAGCAGTTCTTC. Its protein product is CASNVPGQGDYEQFF.

This clonotype was observed a handful of times. This could be a read error, since a much larger clone is one nucleotide away. The chain is built from TRBV20-1 and TRBJ2-5; D is perhaps TRBD1 (6 bases). Germline V CDR1 and CDR2: DFQATT, SNEGSKA (reference sequence). Deletions cut 4 bases from V and 3 bases from J, with 15 bases between. There are 14 residues in the CDR3. The CDR3 DNA follows: TGCAGTGCTACCGTCTTTGGGGGCGAAGAGACCCAGTACTTC. Its protein is CSATVFGGEETQYF.

This chain links TRBV7-2 with TRBJ2-7, with TRBD2 identical over 12 bases. The CDR3 contains 15 residues. CDR1 SGHTA and CDR2 FQGNSA come from the germline V gene. V lost 4 bases and J lost 3; bases outside the gene matches: 4. The chain's CDR3 is CASSYLAGGIYEQYF. The CDR3 nucleotides read TGTGCCAGCAGCTACCTAGCGGGAGGGATCTACGAGCAGTACTTC.